Shown below are 27 T cell receptor beta chains from a single sample sequenced in a study of cytomegalovirus exposure and HLA in healthy donors. The protocol was immunoSEQ multiplex PCR, while the TCRdb copy is restricted to in-frame clones and leaves out a portion. This table has about 54,000 clones, about 92% appearing once. The sequenced sample was PBMCs. The receptors were gathered from a woman younger than 30 in good health and CMV-seropositive.

The V call is TRBV4-1, the J call TRBJ2-1; TRBD2 matches at 16 bases. Trimming cost V 7 bases and J 12 bases; bases outside gene matches: 6. The length of the CDR3 is 14 residues. Germline V gene data show CDR1 as MGHRA and CDR2 as YSYEKL. CDR3 nucleotide sequence: TGCGCCAGCAAGGGGACTAGCGGGGGGGCCGGGCAGTTCTTC. It is translated as CASKGTSGGAGQFF.

This rearrangement joins TRBV30 to TRBJ1-2; D is perhaps TRBD1 (6 bases). Trimming left V 8 bases short and J 6 bases short, with 13 bases between. There are 11 residues in the CDR3. Germline CDR1 and CDR2: GTSNPN and SVGIG (reference sequence). The chain's CDR3 is CAENRDHGYTF. The CDR3 nucleotides are TGTGCCGAAAACAGGGATCATGGCTACACCTTC.

This clone was observed a few times. V and J are TRBV28 and TRBJ1-6; the match to TRBD1 covers 8 bases. The CDR3 is 14 amino acids. The V gene end was trimmed by 7 bases and the J gene end by 9 bases; junction bases not matched to a gene: 8. CDR1 is MDHEN, CDR2 SYDVKM, per germline. The CDR3 loop reads CASTGQGWGSPLHF. CDR3 in DNA: TGTGCCAGCACCGGACAGGGATGGGGTTCACCCCTCCACTTT.

The CDR3 sequence is CASSPRDTRNSPLHF. The CDR3 coding sequence is TGTGCCAGTAGTCCTCGGGACACGAGGAATTCACCCCTCCACTTT. The V and J genes are TRBV19 and TRBJ1-6; weak D call: TRBD1 (6 bases). Per the germline V gene, CDR1 is LNHDA and CDR2 is SQIVND (reference sequence). CDR3 length: 15 amino acids. Between the trimmed V and J ends, which lost 5 bases and 7 bases, there was a span of 15 bases. Full variable domain (missing parts from reference TRBV19 and TRBJ1-6): DGGITQSPKYLFRKEGQNVTLSCEQNLNHDAMYWYRQDPGQGLRLIYYSQIVNDFQKGDIAEGYSVSREKKESFPLTVTSAQKNPTAFYLCASSPRDTRNSPLHFGNGTRLTVT.

The chain combines TRBV7-9 with TRBJ2-3, with 10 bases identical to TRBD1. This CDR3 has 17 residues. Trimming cost V 3 bases and J 1 base; bases outside gene matches: 7. Germline CDR1 and CDR2: SEHNR and FQNEAQ (reference sequence). The CDR3 loop is CASSFSGTGVGTDTQYF. CDR3 in DNA: TGTGCCAGCAGCTTTTCCGGGACAGGGGTTGGCACAGATACGCAGTATTTT. The full variable domain, in which reference TRBV7-9 and TRBJ2-3 provide the parts outside the CDR3, is DTGVSQNPRHKITKRGQNVTFRCDPISEHNRLYWYRQTLGQGPEFLTYFQNEAQLEKSRLLSDRFSAERPKGSFSTLEIQRTEQGDSAMYLCASSFSGTGVGTDTQYFGPGTRLTVL.

This clone was seen at least ten times. V usage is TRBV6-5 and J usage is TRBJ2-7; TRBD2 aligns across 7 bases. V lost 8 bases and J lost 6; bases outside the gene matches: 13. CDR3 length: 14 residues. Germline-derived CDR1 and CDR2 are MNHEY and SVGAGI. Here the CDR3 DNA reads TGTGCCAGCTCCACATGGACGGGGGGTGGCGAGCAGTACTTC. Encoded protein: CASSTWTGGGEQYF.

This clone has just a few counts. The chain couples TRBV2 to TRBJ1-1, with D unresolved. Germline-derived CDR1 and CDR2 are SNHLY and FYNNEI. Deletions cut 4 bases from V and 4 bases from J, with 7 bases between. The CDR3 length is 12 residues. Here the CDR3 reads CASSGELTEAFF. The CDR3 DNA reads as TGTGCCAGCAGTGGCGAGCTCACTGAAGCTTTCTTT.

This chain uses TRBV9 with TRBJ2-7; TRBD2 might be the D (6 bases). Germline CDR1 SGDLS, CDR2 YYNGEE. Trimming shortened V by 4 bases and J by 6 bases, and 20 bases separated the two germline ends. This CDR3 region has 15 residues. The CDR3 DNA reads TGTGCCAGCAGCTTCGGGGTGGAGGCGGGGAGCGAGCAGTACTTC. As protein: CASSFGVEAGSEQYF.

The chain employs TRBV29-1 and TRBJ2-5; a weak D match, TRBD1 (6 bases). V dropped 3 bases and J dropped 4 bases, with 12 bases sitting between them. CDR3 length: 13 residues. Germline CDR1 and CDR2: SQVTM and ANQGSEA. This CDR3 reads CSVDPSGAETQYF. Written as DNA, the CDR3 is TGCAGCGTTGATCCTTCAGGGGCAGAGACCCAGTACTTC.

The V and J genes are TRBV6-6 and TRBJ2-1; 8 positions match TRBD2. Trimming took 10 bases from V and 2 from J; bases not matched to a gene: 10. This CDR3 has 15 residues. Per the germline V gene, CDR1 is MNHNY and CDR2 is SVGAGI (reference sequence). DNA of the CDR3: TGTGCCACGTATAGCGGGACACTAGCCTACAATGAGCAGTTCTTC. Translating it yields CATYSGTLAYNEQFF.

The chain employs TRBV6-5 and TRBJ2-7; TRBD1 is a possible D gene (6 bases). This CDR3 spans 13 amino acids. V shed 6 bases and J shed 6 bases, with 15 bases lying between them. Germline-derived CDR1 and CDR2 are MNHEY and SVGAGI. The CDR3 DNA is TGTGCCAGCAGCACAGGGCTTGGGGGCGAGCAGTACTTC. Protein product: CASSTGLGGEQYF.

The rearrangement links TRBV4-1 to TRBJ2-3, with a possible D match to TRBD1 (5 bases). This CDR3 is built from 11 residues. Looked up from germline, CDR1 is MGHRA and CDR2 is YSYEKL. Trimming took off 5 bases at V and 10 bases at J, with 10 bases between the two ends. For the CDR3, the DNA is TGCGCCAGCAGCGTTAGGGGCGCGCAGTATTTT. It is translated as CASSVRGAQYF.

V is TRBV27 and J is TRBJ1-1, with 8 bases aligning to TRBD1. CDR3 length: 14 residues. Germline assignment: CDR1 MNHEY and CDR2 SMNVEV (reference sequence). The ends lost 3 bases at V and 5 bases at J; junction bases unmatched: 5. CDR3 loop: CASSFLTGETEAFF. The CDR3 DNA is TGTGCCAGCAGTTTTCTGACAGGGGAAACTGAAGCTTTCTTT.

The chain recombines TRBV7-9 with TRBJ2-2, with TRBD1 identical over 10 bases. Germline CDR1 and CDR2: SEHNR and FQNEAQ (reference sequence). CDR3 length equals 15 residues. The V segment lost 4 bases and the J segment 5 bases; nucleotides outside the gene matches: 4. The DNA of the CDR3 is TGTGCCAGCAGCTGGGACAGGGGAAGGACCGGGGAGCTGTTTTTT. Translation gives CASSWDRGRTGELFF.

The chain is built from TRBV7-9 and TRBJ1-5, with unresolved D. V was clipped by 6 bases and J by 0 bases, with 9 bases between them. The CDR3 consists of 14 residues. The germline gives CDR1 SEHNR, CDR2 FQNEAQ (reference sequence). Here the CDR3 DNA reads TGTGCCAGCAGGGGAGAGCTTAGCAATCAGCCCCAGCATTTT. Amino acids: CASRGELSNQPQHF.

The V gene is TRBV2, the J gene TRBJ2-5; 7 positions agree with TRBD2. The J segment lost 7 bases and the V segment lost 11 bases, leaving 10 bases of the junction unmatched. There are 12 residues in the CDR3. The germline V gene has CDR1 SNHLY and CDR2 FYNNEI. CDR3 loop: CAGGGDYGTQYF. CDR3 coding DNA: TGTGCCGGGGGAGGGGACTATGGGACCCAGTACTTC.

V usage is TRBV5-1 and J usage is TRBJ2-1; 10 bases agree with TRBD2. CDR1 and CDR2 (germline): SGHRS, YFSETQ. The CDR3 totals 18 residues. J was trimmed by 0 bases and V by 5 bases; bases with no gene match: 11. The DNA of the CDR3 is TGCGCCAGCAGGGGGATTAGCGGGGGGCCTAGCTCCTACAATGAGCAGTTCTTC. Protein sequence: CASRGISGGPSSYNEQFF.

The J gene is TRBJ1-4, the V gene TRBV30, with 8 positions matching TRBD1. Looked up from germline, CDR1 is GTSNPN and CDR2 is SVGIG (reference sequence). The CDR3 is 16 residues long. Trimming removed 4 bases from V and 1 base from J; junction bases left unmatched: 8. The CDR3 sequence is CAWKNDRGRTNEKLFF. CDR3 bases: TGTGCCTGGAAAAACGACAGGGGCAGAACTAATGAAAAACTGTTTTTT.

The chain joins TRBV6-5 to TRBJ2-5, with TRBD2 as a possible D gene (6 bases). Germline lookup yields CDR1 MNHEY and CDR2 SVGAGI. V lost 3 bases and J lost 1, with 15 bases in between. The CDR3 extends over 16 amino acids. The chain's CDR3 is CASSYNSAGPQETQYF. CDR3 in DNA: TGTGCCAGCAGTTATAACTCAGCGGGCCCCCAAGAGACCCAGTACTTC.

The V call is TRBV15, the J call TRBJ1-6; 7 bases are a match to TRBD1. This CDR3 has 17 residues. Unmatched junction bases numbered 10, after V lost 0 bases and J lost 8 bases. CDR1 is LNHNV and CDR2 is YYDKDF in the germline V gene (reference sequence). The CDR3 reads CATSRDLPPTGHSPLHF. The CDR3 bases are TGTGCCACCAGCAGAGATCTTCCCCCGACAGGGCATTCACCCCTCCACTTT.

The chain uses TRBV7-3 and TRBJ2-1; a weak D match, TRBD1 (6 bases). V lost 1 base and J lost 6, with 16 bases in between. Per germline, CDR1 SGHTA and CDR2 FQGTGA. CDR3 length equals 16 residues. The CDR3 bases are TGTGCCAGCAGCTTAATGGGCAGGGGATATTCCAATGAGCAGTTCTTC. Protein sequence: CASSLMGRGYSNEQFF.

The J gene is TRBJ2-1, the V gene TRBV5-4; 7 positions agree with TRBD2. This CDR3 region has 15 residues. J gave up 4 bases and V 3 bases, and 7 bases lay outside the gene matches. The V gene's germline CDR1 is SGHNT and CDR2 YYREEE (reference sequence). The DNA of the CDR3 is TGTGCCAGCAGCTACCTAGCGGTGCAATACAATGAGCAGTTCTTC. As protein: CASSYLAVQYNEQFF.

The V call is TRBV12-5, the J call TRBJ1-4; maybe TRBD1 (6 bases). Per germline, CDR1 LGHNT and CDR2 FRNRAP. The CDR3 is 17 residues long. The germline V and J ends were trimmed by 5 bases and 0 bases, with 16 bases remaining between them. DNA of the CDR3: TGTGCTAGTGGTCCCCCCGGGACAACTGCAACTAATGAAAAACTGTTTTTT. Its protein is CASGPPGTTATNEKLFF.

This chain uses TRBV10-3 with TRBJ2-3; 11 bases match TRBD2. The germline CDR1 and CDR2 sequences are ENHRY and SYGVKD. The length of the CDR3 is 18 residues. V was clipped by 2 bases and J by 2 bases; unmatched bases: 9. CDR3 bases: TGTGCCATCAGTGAGATTCGTCTAGCGGGGGGATACACAGATACGCAGTATTTT. This encodes CAISEIRLAGGYTDTQYF.

The chain is built from TRBV7-3 and TRBJ2-5; D may be TRBD2 (6 bases). This CDR3 region has 15 residues. V lost 0 bases and J 5 bases, leaving 13 bases between the germline ends. Per germline, CDR1 SGHTA and CDR2 FQGTGA. CDR3 amino acids: CASSLTGGVGETQYF. In DNA form, the CDR3 reads TGTGCCAGCAGCTTAACGGGAGGTGTTGGGGAGACCCAGTACTTC. Together with reference TRBV7-3 and TRBJ2-5, the CDR3 gives the full variable domain: GAGVSQTPSNKVTEKGKYVELRCDPISGHTALYWYRQSLGQGPEFLIYFQGTGAADDSGLPNDRFFAVRPEGSVSTLKIQRTERGDSAVYLCASSLTGGVGETQYFGPGTRLLVL.

V and J are TRBV7-9 and TRBJ1-4; 7 positions match TRBD1. The CDR3 length is 15 residues. V shed 4 bases and J 2 bases; nucleotides not matched to a gene: 4. Looked up from germline, CDR1 is SEHNR and CDR2 is FQNEAQ (reference sequence). The DNA for the CDR3 is TGTGCCAGCAGCTCGAGACAGGGTACTAATGAAAAACTGTTTTTT. As protein: CASSSRQGTNEKLFF.

This rearrangement joins TRBV5-4 to TRBJ2-1; 7 bases are a match to TRBD2. The V segment lost 4 bases and the J segment 2 bases; nucleotides outside the gene matches: 9. CDR1 and CDR2 from the germline V gene are SGHNT and YYREEE (reference sequence). The CDR3 contains 16 residues. CDR3 sequence reads: CASSRSGGRPYNEQFF. CDR3 nucleotide sequence: TGTGCCAGCAGCCGTTCGGGGGGACGACCCTACAATGAGCAGTTCTTC.